This T cell receptor (beta chain) was recorded in a study of tumor-infiltrating lymphocytes in localized non-small cell lung cancer. Overall study: The cohort mixed smokers and never-smokers, several histologies, and some post-neoadjuvant-chemotherapy samples. Each patient gave resected tumor and non-adjacent uninvolved lung tissue.

Assay used: immunoSEQ multiplex PCR; TCRdb lists only in-frame clones, some missing. The data show about 17,000 clones, 80% seen once. Source material: uninvolved lung tissue not adjacent to the tumor. The TCR was taken from a human donor with non-small cell lung cancer.

CDR3: CASSQQANYGYTF. For the CDR3, the DNA is TGTGCCAGCTCACAACAGGCAAACTATGGCTACACCTTC. The V and J genes are TRBV11-2 and TRBJ1-2, with D perhaps TRBD1 (5 bases). Trimming removed 8 bases at V and 2 bases at J, with 12 bases between. Germline CDR1 SGHAT, CDR2 FQNNGV. CDR3 length: 13 amino acids.